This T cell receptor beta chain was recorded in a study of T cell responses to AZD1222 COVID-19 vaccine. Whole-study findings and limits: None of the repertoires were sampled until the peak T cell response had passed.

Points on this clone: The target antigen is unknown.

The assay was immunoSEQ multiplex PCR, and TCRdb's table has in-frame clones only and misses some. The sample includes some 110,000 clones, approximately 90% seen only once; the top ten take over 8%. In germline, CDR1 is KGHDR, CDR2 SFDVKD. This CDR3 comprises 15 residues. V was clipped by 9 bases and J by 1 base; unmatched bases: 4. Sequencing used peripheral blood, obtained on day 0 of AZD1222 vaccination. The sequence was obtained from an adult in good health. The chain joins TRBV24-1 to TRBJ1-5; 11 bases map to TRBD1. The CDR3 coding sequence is TGTGCCACCGCCGGGACAGGGGGGAGCAATCAGCCCCAGCATTTT. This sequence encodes CATAGTGGSNQPQHF.